The TCR beta chain under discussion was sequenced for a study of blood T cell repertoires in COVID-19. From germline, CDR1 is SQVTM and CDR2 ANQGSEA. V dropped 4 bases and J dropped 0 bases, with 9 bases sitting between them. The CDR3 is made up of 13 amino acids. Using immunoSEQ multiplex PCR, the repertoire was profiled, and TCRdb retains in-frame clones only, with some absent. This sample has fewer than 200,000 clones, with roughly 80% found just once. The sample comprised peripheral blood. The V gene is TRBV29-1, the J gene TRBJ1-1, with a weak D call TRBD1 (6 bases). The source of this sequence is a man in his fifties or sixties with acute or convalescent COVID-19. The CDR3 nucleotides are TGCAGCGTTGTCGGGGGGCTGAACACTGAAGCTTTCTTT. Residues: CSVVGGLNTEAFF.